The 10 T cell receptor beta chains below come from one sample, sequenced in a study of T cells in Graves' hyperthyroidism and ophthalmopathy. It was RNA transcripts that yielded the amplified TCR beta CDR3 regions. In the first-round RT-PCR of the TCR CDR3, the HTBI primer set was used. TCRdb recomputed calls from the multiplex PCR reads with MiXCR, one row per CDR3 protein. The sample holds about 270,000 distinct CDR3 sequences, 20% to 25% seen once. The sequenced material came from blood. The receptors originated from a man aged 30 to 45 with Graves' ophthalmopathy.

This clonotype was counted many times. The chain carries TRBV6-1 and TRBJ2-5, with D possibly called TRBD1 or TRBD2 (5 bases each). This CDR3 comprises 13 residues. Germline lookup yields CDR1 MNHNS and CDR2 SASEGT. Trimming removed 6 bases from V and 5 bases from J, with 13 bases in between. The CDR3 DNA reads as TGTGCCAGCAGACTAGACGGGACGGAGACCCAGTACTTC. Amino acids: CASRLDGTETQYF.

This rearrangement joins TRBV3-1 to TRBJ2-7; 10 bases agree with TRBD1. This CDR3 has 15 residues. V lost 8 bases, J lost 2 bases, and 9 bases stayed unmatched. Germline values: CDR1 LGHDT, CDR2 YNNKEL (reference sequence). CDR3 nucleotide sequence: TGTGCCAGCTCACCGACCGGGACAGGGGCCTACGAGCAGTACTTC. This sequence encodes CASSPTGTGAYEQYF.

The gene calls are TRBV11-3 and TRBJ2-3, with a possible D match to TRBD2 (6 bases). V was clipped by 4 bases and J by 5 bases, with 16 bases between them. Germline V gene data show CDR1 as SGHNT and CDR2 as YENEEA. The CDR3 length is 15 residues. The CDR3 here is CASSSGGLGGDTQYF. CDR3 in DNA: TGTGCCAGCAGCTCCGGGGGACTTGGGGGAGATACGCAGTATTTT.

This clonotype came up a few times. The gene calls are TRBV10-2 and TRBJ1-2; a weak D match, TRBD1 (6 bases). V gave up 4 bases and J gave up 7 bases, with 13 bases separating them. Per germline, CDR1 WSHSY and CDR2 SAAADI. The CDR3 has 13 amino acids. As DNA, the CDR3 is TGCGCCAGCAGTGTGGAGGGGGGATCTGGCTACACCTTC. Translating gives CASSVEGGSGYTF.

This clonotype was detected only a few times. The chain employs TRBV10-2 and TRBJ2-7; 9 positions match TRBD1. The germline CDR1 and CDR2 sequences are WSHSY and SAAADI. This CDR3 spans 16 amino acids. The V and J ends lost 3 bases and 1 base, in that order; junction bases with no gene match: 7. The CDR3 DNA sequence: TGCGCCAGCAGTGATATGTTGGGACAGGGTTCCTACGAGCAGTACTTC. Translated, it gives CASSDMLGQGSYEQYF.

The rearrangement uses TRBV6-1 and TRBJ1-1; D unresolved. Germline CDR1 is MNHNS and CDR2 is SASEGT. Trimming took off 4 bases at V and 4 bases at J, with 16 bases between the two ends. The CDR3 has 15 amino acids. The CDR3 region is CASSVNSVRGTEAFF. CDR3 nucleotides: TGTGCCAGCAGTGTTAATTCGGTCCGGGGCACTGAAGCTTTCTTT.

The chain uses TRBV5-1 and TRBJ2-1; D uncertain. V was clipped by 4 bases and J by 2 bases, with 13 bases between them. This CDR3 is 15 amino acids long. The germline CDR1 and CDR2 sequences are SGHRS and YFSETQ. This chain's CDR3 is CASSPEPGPYNEQFF. The CDR3 coding sequence is TGCGCCAGCAGCCCGGAGCCTGGCCCCTACAATGAGCAGTTCTTC. Supplemented by reference TRBV5-1 and TRBJ2-1, the full variable domain reads KAGVTQTPRYLIKTRGQQVTLSCSPISGHRSVSWYQQTPGQGLQFLFEYFSETQRNKGNFPGRFSGRQFSNSRSEMNVSTLELGDSALYLCASSPEPGPYNEQFFGPGTRLTVL.

The genes are TRBV6-1 and TRBJ1-1, with 11 bases that match TRBD1. The CDR3 runs to 15 residues. Germline CDR1 MNHNS, CDR2 SASEGT. Losses at the gene ends were 5 bases for V and 6 bases for J; bases not matched to a gene: 8. CDR3 DNA sequence: TGTGCCAGCAGTTTGGACAGGGGGCGCATGTCTGAAGCTTTCTTT. Its translation: CASSLDRGRMSEAFF.

This clonotype has ten or more counts. The rearrangement uses TRBV28 and TRBJ2-7, with D perhaps matching TRBD2 (6 bases). The germline gives CDR1 MDHEN, CDR2 SYDVKM. The CDR3 contains 15 residues. V lost 4 bases and J lost 2, with 15 bases in between. CDR3 DNA: TGTGCCAGCAGTTCCAGTGCGGGGCCGACCTACGAGCAGTACTTC. Translation gives CASSSSAGPTYEQYF.

This clonotype was recorded a few times. The V call is TRBV27, the J call TRBJ1-2, with a weak D call TRBD1 (5 bases). Trimming shortened V by 6 bases and J by 8 bases, and 10 bases separated the two germline ends. Germline V gives CDR1 MNHEY, CDR2 SMNVEV (reference sequence). This CDR3 has 11 residues. CDR3 in DNA: TGTGCCAGCAGCCAAGGGGTAGGCTACACCTTC. Protein product: CASSQGVGYTF.